This TCR beta chain stems from a study of blood T cell repertoires in COVID-19. Study in general: The cDNA or gDNA used as material had been derived from T cells, B-cell-depleted T cells, or PBMCs.

Profiled with immunoSEQ multiplex PCR; TCRdb holds only in-frame clones, not every one. The repertoire holds roughly 81,000 clones, 70% to 90% seen once, with 6.5% to 9.5% in the top ten. This CDR3 contains 13 residues. Germline V gene lookup returns CDR1 SGHRS and CDR2 YFSETQ. V was clipped by 5 bases and J by 2 bases; unmatched bases: 4. This sequence originates from a man younger than 45 with acute or convalescent COVID-19. The chain links TRBV5-1 to TRBJ2-7; TRBD1 matches 7 bases. Sequenced input: peripheral blood. The CDR3 spells CASRTGFAYEQYF. The CDR3, as DNA: TGCGCCAGCAGGACAGGGTTCGCCTACGAGCAGTACTTC.